This TCR beta chain stems from a study of naive and memory T cell subsets. Study conclusions and caveats: A few larger clonotypes appeared in naive repertoires, especially CD8, possibly memory cells re-expressing CD45RA. Over 85% of naive TCR sequences appeared only once, unlike memory subsets. Naive and memory repertoire findings lacked a ground truth for validation.

From the second PCR step, alpha and beta chains were amplified apart. CMV status came from CD4+ T cell IFNgamma after overnight CMV lysate stimulation of fresh PBMCs. Germline V gene data show CDR1 as DFQATT and CDR2 as SNEGSKA (reference sequence). Losses at the gene ends were 1 base for V and 9 bases for J; bases not matched to a gene: 15. There are 16 residues in the CDR3. Two oligonucleotides, mixed equimolar, formed the beta constant-region primer covering TRBC1 and TRBC2. Ligated cDNA was amplified by four rounds of PCR with nested alpha and beta constant-region primers and SP2. TCRdb passed the UMI-ligation and nested PCR reads through MiXCR, listing each CDR3 protein once. This table holds about 160,000 distinct CDR3 sequences, under 25% found once. This clonotype was counted between two and nine times. Its target is unknown.

The rearrangement uses TRBV20-1 and TRBJ2-1; 7 nucleotides align to TRBD2. This sequence was found in a human donor in good health. Sequenced sample: naive CD4+ T cells from blood. The CDR3 sequence is CSARAPSSGSTSEQFF. CDR3 bases: TGCAGTGCTAGAGCCCCCTCTAGCGGAAGTACGAGTGAGCAGTTCTTC.